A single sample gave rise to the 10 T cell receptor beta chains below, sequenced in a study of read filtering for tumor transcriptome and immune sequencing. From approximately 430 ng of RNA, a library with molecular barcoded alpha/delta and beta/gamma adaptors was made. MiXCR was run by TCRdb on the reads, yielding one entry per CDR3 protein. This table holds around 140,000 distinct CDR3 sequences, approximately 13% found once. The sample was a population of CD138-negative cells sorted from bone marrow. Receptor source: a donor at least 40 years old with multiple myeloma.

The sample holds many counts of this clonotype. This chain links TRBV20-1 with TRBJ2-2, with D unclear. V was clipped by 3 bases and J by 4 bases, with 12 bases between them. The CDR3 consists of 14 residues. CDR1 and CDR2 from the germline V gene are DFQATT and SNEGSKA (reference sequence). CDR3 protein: CSARIGRGTGELFF. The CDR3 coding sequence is TGCAGTGCTAGGATCGGCCGTGGCACCGGGGAGCTGTTTTTT.

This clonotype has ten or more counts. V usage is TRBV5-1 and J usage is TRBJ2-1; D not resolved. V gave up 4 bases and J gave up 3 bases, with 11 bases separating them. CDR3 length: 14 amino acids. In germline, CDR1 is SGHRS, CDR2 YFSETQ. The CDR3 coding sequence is TGCGCCAGCAGCCCGTACCCGGGCTACAATGAGCAGTTCTTC. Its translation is CASSPYPGYNEQFF. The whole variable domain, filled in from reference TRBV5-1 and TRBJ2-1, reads KAGVTQTPRYLIKTRGQQVTLSCSPISGHRSVSWYQQTPGQGLQFLFEYFSETQRNKGNFPGRFSGRQFSNSRSEMNVSTLELGDSALYLCASSPYPGYNEQFFGPGTRLTVL.

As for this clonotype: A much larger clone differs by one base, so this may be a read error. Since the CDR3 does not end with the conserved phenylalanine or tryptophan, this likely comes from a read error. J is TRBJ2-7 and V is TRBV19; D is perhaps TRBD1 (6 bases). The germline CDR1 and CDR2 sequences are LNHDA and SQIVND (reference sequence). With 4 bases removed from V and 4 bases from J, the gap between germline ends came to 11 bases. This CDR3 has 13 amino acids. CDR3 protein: CASSTDSPYEQYL. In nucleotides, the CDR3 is TGTGCCAGTAGTACGGACAGCCCGTACGAGCAGTACCTC.

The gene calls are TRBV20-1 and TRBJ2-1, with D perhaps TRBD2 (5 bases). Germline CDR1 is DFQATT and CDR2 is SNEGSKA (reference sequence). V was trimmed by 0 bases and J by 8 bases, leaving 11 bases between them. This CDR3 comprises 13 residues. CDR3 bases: TGCAGTGCTAGAGATCGAGGGTACCATGAGCAGTTCTTC. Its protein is CSARDRGYHEQFF.

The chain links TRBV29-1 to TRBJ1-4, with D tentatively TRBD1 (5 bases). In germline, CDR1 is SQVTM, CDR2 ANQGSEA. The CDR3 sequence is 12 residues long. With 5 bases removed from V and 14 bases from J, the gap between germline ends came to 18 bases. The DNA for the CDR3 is TGCAGCGTTTACGGGACGGAAGAAGAGCTGTTTTTT. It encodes CSVYGTEEELFF.

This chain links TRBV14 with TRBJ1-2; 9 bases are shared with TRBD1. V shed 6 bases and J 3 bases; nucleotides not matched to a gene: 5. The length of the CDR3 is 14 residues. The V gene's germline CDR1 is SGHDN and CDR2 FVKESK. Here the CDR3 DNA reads TGTGCCAGCAGTCGGACAGGGGCGGACTATGGCTACACCTTC. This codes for CASSRTGADYGYTF. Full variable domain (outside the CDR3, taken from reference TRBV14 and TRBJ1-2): EAGVTQFPSHSVIEKGQTVTLRCDPISGHDNLYWYRRVMGKEIKFLLHFVKESKQDESGMPNNRFLAERTGGTYSTLKVQPAELEDSGVYFCASSRTGADYGYTFGSGTRLTVV.

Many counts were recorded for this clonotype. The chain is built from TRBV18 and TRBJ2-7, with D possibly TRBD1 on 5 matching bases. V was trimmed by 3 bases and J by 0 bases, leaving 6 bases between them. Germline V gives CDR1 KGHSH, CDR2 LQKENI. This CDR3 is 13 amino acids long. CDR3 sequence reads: CASSPDNSYEQYF. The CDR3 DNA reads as TGTGCCAGCTCACCGGACAACTCCTACGAGCAGTACTTC.

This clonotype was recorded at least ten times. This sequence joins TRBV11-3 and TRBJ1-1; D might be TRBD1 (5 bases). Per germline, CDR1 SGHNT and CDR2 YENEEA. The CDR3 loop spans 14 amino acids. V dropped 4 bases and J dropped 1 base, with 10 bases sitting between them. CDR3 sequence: CASSWDVPNTEAFF. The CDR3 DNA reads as TGTGCCAGCAGCTGGGACGTGCCGAACACTGAAGCTTTCTTT.

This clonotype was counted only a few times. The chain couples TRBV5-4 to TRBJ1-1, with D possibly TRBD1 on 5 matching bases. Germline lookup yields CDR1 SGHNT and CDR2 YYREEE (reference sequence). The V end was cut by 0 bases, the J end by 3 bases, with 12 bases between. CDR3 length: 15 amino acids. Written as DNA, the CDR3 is TGTGCCAGCAGCTTGGATAGGGGCCTCGACACTGAAGCTTTCTTT. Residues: CASSLDRGLDTEAFF.

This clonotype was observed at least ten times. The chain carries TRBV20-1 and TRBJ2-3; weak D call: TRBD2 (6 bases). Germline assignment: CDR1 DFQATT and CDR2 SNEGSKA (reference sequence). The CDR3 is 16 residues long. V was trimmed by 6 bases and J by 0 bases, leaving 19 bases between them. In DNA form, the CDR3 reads TGCAGTGCAGAGCCTCGGGGGACTGGGAGCACAGATACGCAGTATTTT. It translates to CSAEPRGTGSTDTQYF.